This T cell receptor beta chain was found in a study of identical twins. The CDR3 runs 14 residues. With V trimmed by 3 bases and J by 7 bases, 8 bases remained unmatched. Germline V gene data show CDR1 as DFQATT and CDR2 as SNEGSKA (reference sequence). TCRdb reprocessed the 5' RACE reads via MiXCR and lists one record per CDR3 protein. The repertoire holds about 520,000 distinct CDR3 sequences, with roughly 21% as singletons. The sample was also reused in another study, on T cells expressing NK-cell markers.

The rearrangement uses TRBV20-1 and TRBJ2-4; 8 bases are shared with TRBD1. Sequencing was carried out using CD4+ T cells sorted from blood. The receptor's source is a woman between 18 and 30 years old in good health. The CDR3 region has the DNA TGCAGTGCTAGTCCTCGACAGGGGATCAACATTCAGTACTTC. This gives the protein CSASPRQGINIQYF.